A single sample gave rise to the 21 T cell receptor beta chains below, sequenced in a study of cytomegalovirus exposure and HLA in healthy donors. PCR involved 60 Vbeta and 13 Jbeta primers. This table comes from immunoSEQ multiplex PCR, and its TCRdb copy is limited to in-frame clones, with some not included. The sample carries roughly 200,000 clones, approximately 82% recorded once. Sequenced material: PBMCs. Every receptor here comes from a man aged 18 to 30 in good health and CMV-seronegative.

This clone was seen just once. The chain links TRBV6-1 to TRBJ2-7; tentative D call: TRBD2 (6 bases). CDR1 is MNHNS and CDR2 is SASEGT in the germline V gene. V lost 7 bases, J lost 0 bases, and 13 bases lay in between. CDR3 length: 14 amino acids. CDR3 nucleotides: TGTGCCAGCACCCTCCGCGGGATCTCCTACGAGCAGTACTTC. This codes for CASTLRGISYEQYF.

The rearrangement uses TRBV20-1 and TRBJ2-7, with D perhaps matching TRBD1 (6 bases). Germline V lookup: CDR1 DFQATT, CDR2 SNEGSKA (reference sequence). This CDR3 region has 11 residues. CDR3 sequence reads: CSPKGGYEQYF. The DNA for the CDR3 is TGCAGCCCCAAAGGGGGCTACGAGCAGTACTTC.

CDR3 protein: CASSWGRRETQYF. The CDR3 nucleotides read TGTGCCAGCAGCTGGGGGCGGAGAGAGACCCAGTACTTC. The gene calls are TRBV5-8 and TRBJ2-5, with D perhaps matching TRBD1 (6 bases). The CDR3 has 13 amino acids. V was trimmed by 3 bases and J by 4 bases, leaving 10 bases between them. Germline CDR1 is SGHTS and CDR2 is YDEGEE.

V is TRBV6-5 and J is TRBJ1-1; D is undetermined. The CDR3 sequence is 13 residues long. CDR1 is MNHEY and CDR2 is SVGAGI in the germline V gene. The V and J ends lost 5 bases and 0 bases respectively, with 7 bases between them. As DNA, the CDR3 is TGTGCCAGCAGTAGCATGGTGAACACTGAAGCTTTCTTT. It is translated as CASSSMVNTEAFF.

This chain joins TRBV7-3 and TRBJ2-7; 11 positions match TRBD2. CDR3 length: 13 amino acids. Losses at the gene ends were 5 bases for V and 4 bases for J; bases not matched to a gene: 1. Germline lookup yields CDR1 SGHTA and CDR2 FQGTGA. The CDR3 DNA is TGTGCCAGCAGCCCTAGCGGGAGGTACGAGCAGTACTTC. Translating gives CASSPSGRYEQYF.

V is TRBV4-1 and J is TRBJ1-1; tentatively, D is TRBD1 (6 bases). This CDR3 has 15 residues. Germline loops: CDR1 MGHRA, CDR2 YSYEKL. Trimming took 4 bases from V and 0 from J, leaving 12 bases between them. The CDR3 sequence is CASSPHRVVNTEAFF. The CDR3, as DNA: TGCGCCAGCAGCCCCCACAGGGTCGTGAACACTGAAGCTTTCTTT.

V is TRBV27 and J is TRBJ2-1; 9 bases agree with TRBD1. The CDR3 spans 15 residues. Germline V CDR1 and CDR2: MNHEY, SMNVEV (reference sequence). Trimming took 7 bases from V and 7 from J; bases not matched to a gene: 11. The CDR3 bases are TGTGCCAGCAAAAGACCGGGACAGGGCACTAATGAGCAGTTCTTC. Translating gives CASKRPGQGTNEQFF.

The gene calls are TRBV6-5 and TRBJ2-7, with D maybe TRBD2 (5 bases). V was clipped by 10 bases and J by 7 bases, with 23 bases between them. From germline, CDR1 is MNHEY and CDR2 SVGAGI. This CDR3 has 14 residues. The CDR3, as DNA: TGTGCCAACTCCACCCACGGGAAAGTACGTGAGCAGTACTTC. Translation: CANSTHGKVREQYF.

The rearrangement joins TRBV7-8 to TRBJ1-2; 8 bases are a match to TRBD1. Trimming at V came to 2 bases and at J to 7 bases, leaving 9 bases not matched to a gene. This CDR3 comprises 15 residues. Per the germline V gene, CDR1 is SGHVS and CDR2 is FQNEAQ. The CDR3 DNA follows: TGTGCCAGCAGCTTATCGGCGCAGGGGGCCGGTGGCTACACCTTC. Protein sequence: CASSLSAQGAGGYTF.

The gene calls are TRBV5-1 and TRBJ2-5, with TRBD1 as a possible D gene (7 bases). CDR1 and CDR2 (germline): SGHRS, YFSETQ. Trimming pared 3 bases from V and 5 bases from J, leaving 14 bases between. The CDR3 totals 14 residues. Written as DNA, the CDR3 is TGCGCCAGCAGCTCCCGCCCAGGGGGGGAGACCCAGTACTTC. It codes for CASSSRPGGETQYF.

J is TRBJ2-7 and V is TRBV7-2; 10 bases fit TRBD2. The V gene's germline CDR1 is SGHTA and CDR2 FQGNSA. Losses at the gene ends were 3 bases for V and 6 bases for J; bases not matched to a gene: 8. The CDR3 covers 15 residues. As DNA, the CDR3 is TGTGCCAGCAGCTTGGGCCTAGCGGGAGCTGGCGAGCAGTACTTC. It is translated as CASSLGLAGAGEQYF.

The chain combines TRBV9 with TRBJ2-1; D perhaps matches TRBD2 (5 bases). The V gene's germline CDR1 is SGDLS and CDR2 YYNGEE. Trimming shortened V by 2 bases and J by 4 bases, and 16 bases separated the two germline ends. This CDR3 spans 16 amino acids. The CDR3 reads CASSVGGGIDYNEQFF. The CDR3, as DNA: TGTGCCAGCAGCGTGGGCGGAGGAATAGATTACAATGAGCAGTTCTTC.

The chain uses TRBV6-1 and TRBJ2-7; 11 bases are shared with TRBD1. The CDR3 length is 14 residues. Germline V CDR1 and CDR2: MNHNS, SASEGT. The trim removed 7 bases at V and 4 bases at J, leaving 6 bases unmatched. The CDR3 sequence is CASTPGQGAYEQYF. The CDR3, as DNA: TGTGCCAGCACGCCTGGACAGGGGGCATACGAGCAGTACTTC.

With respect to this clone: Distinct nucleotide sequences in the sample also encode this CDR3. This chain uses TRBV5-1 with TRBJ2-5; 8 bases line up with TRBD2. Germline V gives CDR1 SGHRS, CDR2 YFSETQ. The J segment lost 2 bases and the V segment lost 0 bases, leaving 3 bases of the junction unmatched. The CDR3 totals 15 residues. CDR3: CASSLVGTSQETQYF. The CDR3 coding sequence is TGCGCCAGCAGCTTGGTTGGGACTAGTCAAGAGACCCAGTACTTC.

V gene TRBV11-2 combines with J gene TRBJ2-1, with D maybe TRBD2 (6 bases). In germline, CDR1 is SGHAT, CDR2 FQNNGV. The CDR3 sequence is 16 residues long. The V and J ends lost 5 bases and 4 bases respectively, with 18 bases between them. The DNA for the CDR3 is TGTGCCAGCAGCCAAGGTATGGTCCGGGGGTACAATGAGCAGTTCTTC. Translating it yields CASSQGMVRGYNEQFF. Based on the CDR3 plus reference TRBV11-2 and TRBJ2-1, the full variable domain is EAGVAQSPRYKIIEKRQSVAFWCNPISGHATLYWYQQILGQGPKLLIQFQNNGVVDDSQLPKDRFSAERLKGVDSTLKIQPAKLEDSAVYLCASSQGMVRGYNEQFFGPGTRLTVL.

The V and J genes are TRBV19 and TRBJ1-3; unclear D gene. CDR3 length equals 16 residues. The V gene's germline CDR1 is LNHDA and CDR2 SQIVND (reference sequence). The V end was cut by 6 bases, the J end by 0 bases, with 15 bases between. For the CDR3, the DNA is TGTGCCAGTAGCCGGGTGTGGCGGAGCTCTGGAAACACCATATATTTT. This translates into CASSRVWRSSGNTIYF.

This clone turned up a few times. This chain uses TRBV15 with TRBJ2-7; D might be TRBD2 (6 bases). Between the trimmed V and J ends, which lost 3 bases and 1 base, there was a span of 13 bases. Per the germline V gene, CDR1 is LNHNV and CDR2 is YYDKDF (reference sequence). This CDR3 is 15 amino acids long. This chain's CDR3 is CATSRQRALSYEQYF. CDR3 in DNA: TGTGCCACCAGCAGGCAGCGGGCACTATCCTACGAGCAGTACTTC. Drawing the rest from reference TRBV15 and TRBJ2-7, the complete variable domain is DAMVIQNPRYQVTQFGKPVTLSCSQTLNHNVMYWYQQKSSQAPKLLFHYYDKDFNNEADTPDNFQSRRPNTSFCFLDIRSPGLGDTAMYLCATSRQRALSYEQYFGPGTRLTVT.

The CDR3 protein is CASSLFGGSGGHTGELFF. The CDR3 DNA follows: TGTGCCAGCAGCTTGTTTGGTGGTAGCGGGGGACACACCGGGGAGCTGTTTTTT. The V and J genes are TRBV5-5 and TRBJ2-2; TRBD2 matches 9 bases. Germline V gives CDR1 SGHKS, CDR2 YYEKEE (reference sequence). V lost 1 base and J lost 3; bases outside the gene matches: 10. The CDR3 spans 18 residues.

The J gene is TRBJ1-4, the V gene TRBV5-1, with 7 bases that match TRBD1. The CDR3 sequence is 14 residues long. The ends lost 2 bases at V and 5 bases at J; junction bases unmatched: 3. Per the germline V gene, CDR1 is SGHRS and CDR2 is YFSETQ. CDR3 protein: CASSLGQENEKLFF. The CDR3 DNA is TGCGCCAGCAGCTTAGGACAGGAGAATGAAAAACTGTTTTTT.

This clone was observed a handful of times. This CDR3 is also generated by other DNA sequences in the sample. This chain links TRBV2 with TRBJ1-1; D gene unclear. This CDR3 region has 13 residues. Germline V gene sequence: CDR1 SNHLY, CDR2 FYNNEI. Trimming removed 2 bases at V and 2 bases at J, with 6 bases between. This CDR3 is CASSELANTEAFF. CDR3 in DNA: TGTGCCAGCAGTGAATTGGCTAACACTGAAGCTTTCTTT. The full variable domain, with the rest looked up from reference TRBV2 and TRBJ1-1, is EPEVTQTPSHQVTQMGQEVILRCVPISNHLYFYWYRQILGQKVEFLVSFYNNEISEKSEIFDDQFSVERPDGSNFTLKIRSTKLEDSAMYFCASSELANTEAFFGQGTRLTVV.

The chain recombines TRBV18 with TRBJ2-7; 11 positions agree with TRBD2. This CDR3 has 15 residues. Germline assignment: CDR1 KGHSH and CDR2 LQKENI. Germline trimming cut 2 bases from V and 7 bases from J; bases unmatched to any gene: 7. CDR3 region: CASSPIAGGTGEQYF. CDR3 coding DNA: TGTGCCAGCTCACCAATAGCGGGAGGGACGGGGGAGCAGTACTTC.